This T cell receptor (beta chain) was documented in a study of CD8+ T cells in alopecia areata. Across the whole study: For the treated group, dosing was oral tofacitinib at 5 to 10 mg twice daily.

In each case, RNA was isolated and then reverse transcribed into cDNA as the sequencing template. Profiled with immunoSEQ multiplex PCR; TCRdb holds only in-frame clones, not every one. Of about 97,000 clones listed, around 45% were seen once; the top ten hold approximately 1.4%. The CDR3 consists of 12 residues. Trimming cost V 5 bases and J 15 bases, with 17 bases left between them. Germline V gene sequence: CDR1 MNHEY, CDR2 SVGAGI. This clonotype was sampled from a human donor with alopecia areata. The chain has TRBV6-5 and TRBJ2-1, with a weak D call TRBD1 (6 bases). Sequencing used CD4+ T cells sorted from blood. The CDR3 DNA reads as TGTGCCAGCAGTCCAATCTGGGGGCCCGGGTTCTTC. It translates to CASSPIWGPGFF.